The clone carrying this TCR beta chain has ten or more counts. The data were obtained in a study of early T cells in non-severe SARS-CoV-2 infection. Overall study: With bulk RNA from unsorted whole blood as input, sequencing yielded unpaired chains.

The germline V gene has CDR1 SGHVS and CDR2 FQNEAQ. The CDR3 is made up of 17 amino acids. The trim removed 6 bases at V and 1 base at J, leaving 9 bases unmatched. Attachment of unique molecular identifiers was made to individual cDNA molecules. Using its own MiXCR run on the 5' RACE reads, TCRdb lists one record per CDR3 protein. The sample lists around 67,000 distinct CDR3 sequences; about an eighth were seen once. The sample was whole blood, taken at baseline. This receptor was obtained from an adult who was a healthcare worker with PCR-confirmed SARS-CoV-2 infection or an uninfected control (not recorded which). The chain is built from TRBV7-8 and TRBJ2-3; 11 nucleotides agree with TRBD2. The CDR3, as DNA: TGTGCCAGCAGAAGCATCCCGGGACTAGCGGGCACAGATACGCAGTATTTT. Its protein is CASRSIPGLAGTDTQYF.